This TCR beta chain appears in the sequencing data of a study of human T cells and chemical hapten exposure. Sample time point: healthy volunteer bleed at 2 weeks. Unfractionated whole blood yielded total RNA. As the library was built, unique molecular identifiers were attached to individual cDNA molecules. MiXCR was run by TCRdb on the RACE reads, yielding one entry per CDR3 protein. The table lists roughly 130,000 distinct CDR3 sequences, around 8.2% of them singletons. There are many counts of this clonotype. The source is a male donor in good health. Some clones in this sample may be carry-over from other donors' samples. Sample: whole blood.

CDR3 in DNA: TGTGCCAGCAGCTTAACTCGGAGCTATGGCTACACCTTC. Amino acids: CASSLTRSYGYTF. V is TRBV7-2 and J is TRBJ1-2; D not resolved. Germline V gene lookup returns CDR1 SGHTA and CDR2 FQGNSA. The CDR3 contains 13 residues. Trimming left V 2 bases short and J 4 bases short, with 8 bases between.